These 29 T cell receptor beta chains originate from one sample sequenced in a study of cytomegalovirus exposure and HLA in healthy donors. Researchers ran the PCR with 60 Vbeta and 13 Jbeta primers. Assay used: immunoSEQ multiplex PCR; TCRdb lists only in-frame clones, some missing. This table has about 250,000 clones, over 90% appearing once. The sample consisted of PBMCs. The origin of the receptors is a girl aged 2 to 9 in good health and CMV-seronegative.

J is TRBJ1-4 and V is TRBV2, with D possibly TRBD1 on 5 matching bases. Deletions cut 4 bases from V and 8 bases from J, with 17 bases between. CDR1 is SNHLY, CDR2 FYNNEI, per germline. The CDR3 runs 15 residues. In DNA, the CDR3 is TGTGCCAGCAGTGCCAATGGGGGGGTCGTCGAAAAACTGTTTTTT. It codes for CASSANGGVVEKLFF. Combining the CDR3 with reference TRBV2 and TRBJ1-4 gives the whole variable domain EPEVTQTPSHQVTQMGQEVILRCVPISNHLYFYWYRQILGQKVEFLVSFYNNEISEKSEIFDDQFSVERPDGSNFTLKIRSTKLEDSAMYFCASSANGGVVEKLFFGSGTQLSVL.

The gene calls are TRBV27 and TRBJ2-7, with TRBD2 identical over 11 bases. CDR1 is MNHEY and CDR2 is SMNVEV in the germline V gene (reference sequence). J lost 3 bases, V lost 4 bases, and 5 bases had no gene match. This CDR3 has 15 residues. In DNA form, the CDR3 reads TGTGCCAGCAGTTCGACCGGGACTAGCGGCTACGAGCAGTACTTC. It codes for CASSSTGTSGYEQYF.

V and J are TRBV5-4 and TRBJ2-3; 8 bases are shared with TRBD2. The V gene's germline CDR1 is SGHNT and CDR2 YYREEE (reference sequence). The CDR3 has 17 residues. The V gene end was trimmed by 0 bases and the J gene end by 0 bases; junction bases not matched to a gene: 6. The CDR3 is CASSLGMRGASTDTQYF. The DNA for the CDR3 is TGTGCCAGCAGCTTGGGGATGCGGGGGGCCAGCACAGATACGCAGTATTTT. Supplemented by reference TRBV5-4 and TRBJ2-3, the full variable domain reads ETGVTQSPTHLIKTRGQQVTLRCSSQSGHNTVSWYQQALGQGPQFIFQYYREEENGRGNFPPRFSGLQFPNYSSELNVNALELDDSALYLCASSLGMRGASTDTQYFGPGTRLTVL.

The rearrangement joins TRBV27 to TRBJ2-5, with D perhaps matching TRBD2 (5 bases). Trimming cost V 6 bases and J 4 bases, with 12 bases left between them. Germline CDR1 MNHEY, CDR2 SMNVEV (reference sequence). The CDR3 covers 13 residues. Here the CDR3 reads CASRLGRRETQYF. The CDR3 DNA reads as TGTGCCAGCAGACTAGGGCGCAGAGAGACCCAGTACTTC.

CDR3 in amino acids: CASRQSRDRFYGYTF. The CDR3 nucleotides are TGTGCCAGCAGACAATCGAGGGACAGGTTCTATGGCTACACCTTC. The chain is built from TRBV6-6 and TRBJ1-2, with 8 bases identical to TRBD1. Germline V CDR1 and CDR2: MNHNY, SVGAGI (reference sequence). Unmatched junction bases numbered 10, after V lost 6 bases and J lost 4 bases. This CDR3 is 15 amino acids long.

This sequence joins TRBV7-8 and TRBJ2-2; tentative D call: TRBD1 (5 bases). The germline gives CDR1 SGHVS, CDR2 FQNEAQ. Trimming shortened V by 3 bases and J by 0 bases, and 8 bases separated the two germline ends. The CDR3 is 15 amino acids. CDR3: CASSFRQPNTGELFF. The DNA for the CDR3 is TGTGCCAGCAGCTTTAGACAGCCGAACACCGGGGAGCTGTTTTTT.

The CDR3 DNA follows: TGCGCCAGCAGCACCAATACGGGACTCGTCTACGAGCAGTACTTC. This translates into CASSTNTGLVYEQYF. The rearrangement links TRBV5-1 to TRBJ2-5, with D perhaps matching TRBD2 (6 bases). Judging by the DNA end, TRBJ2-7 fits better; the J call may be wrong. Germline CDR1 and CDR2: SGHRS and YFSETQ. This CDR3 has 15 residues.

V is TRBV10-3 and J is TRBJ2-4; 10 nucleotides match TRBD2. This CDR3 has 19 amino acids. V dropped 1 base and J dropped 0; count of bases not matched to a gene: 9. Germline CDR1 and CDR2: ENHRY and SYGVKD. CDR3 nucleotide sequence: TGTGCCATCAGTGAGTATCTGCTAGCGGGGGAAACAGCCAAAAACATTCAGTACTTC. It yields the protein CAISEYLLAGETAKNIQYF.

The chain recombines TRBV7-9 with TRBJ2-7, with 7 bases fitting TRBD2. V gave up 5 bases and J gave up 2 bases; unmatched junction bases: 3. CDR3 size: 13 residues. The V gene's germline CDR1 is SEHNR and CDR2 FQNEAQ (reference sequence). The CDR3 sequence is CASSPGLPYEQYF. The CDR3 DNA follows: TGTGCCAGCAGCCCGGGACTACCCTACGAGCAGTACTTC.

The chain uses TRBV6-5 and TRBJ1-1; no firm D call. The CDR3 length is 15 residues. The V and J ends lost 7 bases and 1 base respectively, with 16 bases between them. The germline V gene has CDR1 MNHEY and CDR2 SVGAGI. CDR3 nucleotide sequence: TGTGCCAGCACCCATCGACGGAGCAAGAACACTGAAGCTTTCTTT. Protein product: CASTHRRSKNTEAFF.

This chain uses TRBV7-9 with TRBJ1-5; TRBD1 matches at 7 bases. This CDR3 comprises 13 residues. Germline V lookup: CDR1 SEHNR, CDR2 FQNEAQ (reference sequence). V dropped 5 bases and J dropped 7; count of bases not matched to a gene: 5. CDR3: CASSATGYQPQHF. CDR3 in DNA: TGTGCCAGCAGCGCGACAGGGTACCAGCCCCAGCATTTT.

The chain is built from TRBV6-1 and TRBJ2-7; TRBD2 agrees at 13 bases. The CDR3 is 14 residues long. Germline CDR1 MNHNS, CDR2 SASEGT. V gave up 8 bases and J gave up 3 bases; unmatched junction bases: 4. CDR3 bases: TGTGCCAGCCGACTAGCGGGAGGACTCTACGAGCAGTACTTC. Protein: CASRLAGGLYEQYF.

This clone was counted a few times. V is TRBV6-6 and J is TRBJ2-3, with D hard to call. Germline V gives CDR1 MNHNY, CDR2 SVGAGI (reference sequence). V dropped 6 bases and J dropped 7 bases, with 11 bases sitting between them. The CDR3 runs 12 residues. The CDR3 sequence: CASRTEPHTQYF. The CDR3 nucleotides are TGTGCCAGCAGGACGGAGCCACATACGCAGTATTTT.

The V call is TRBV4-2, the J call TRBJ2-1; the match to TRBD2 covers 10 bases. V shed 4 bases, J shed 0 bases, and the junction held 6 bases outside the gene matches. The germline CDR1 and CDR2 sequences are LGHNA and YNFKEQ. This CDR3 spans 17 amino acids. CDR3 loop: CASSPFSSGSSYNEQFF. Here the CDR3 DNA reads TGTGCCAGCAGCCCTTTTTCTAGCGGGAGCTCCTACAATGAGCAGTTCTTC.

The J gene is TRBJ2-5, the V gene TRBV10-3; TRBD2 matches at 8 bases. Germline-derived CDR1 and CDR2 are ENHRY and SYGVKD. The junction had 9 bases not matched to a gene; V was cut back by 2 bases and J by 1 base. The CDR3 spans 17 residues. The DNA for the CDR3 is TGTGCCATCAGTGAGGGTATAGTAAGCGGGGGCCAAGAGACCCAGTACTTC. Protein sequence: CAISEGIVSGGQETQYF.

This clone is a singleton in its sample. The gene calls are TRBV5-4 and TRBJ2-3; TRBD2 matches 12 bases. The CDR3 sequence is 15 residues long. V dropped 3 bases and J dropped 4; count of bases not matched to a gene: 3. Germline CDR1 reads SGHNT; CDR2 reads YYREEE (reference sequence). The CDR3, as DNA: TGTGCCAGCAGCTCCCGGACTAGCGGGGCAGATACGCAGTATTTT. Its translation is CASSSRTSGADTQYF.

This chain joins TRBV19 and TRBJ2-3; 12 nucleotides match TRBD1. With 4 bases clipped from V and 6 bases from J, the junction kept 14 bases outside the gene matches. The germline gives CDR1 LNHDA, CDR2 SQIVND (reference sequence). CDR3 length: 18 amino acids. The DNA for the CDR3 is TGTGCCAGTAGTACCTCAATCGAAGGGACAGGGGGCTTTGATACGCAGTATTTT. Translation: CASSTSIEGTGGFDTQYF.

The chain carries TRBV5-1 and TRBJ1-1, with a weak D call TRBD1 (6 bases). CDR1 is SGHRS, CDR2 YFSETQ, per germline. Trimming removed 4 bases from V and 3 bases from J, with 22 bases in between. The CDR3 spans 17 residues. The CDR3 bases are TGCGCCAGCAGCCCACGGACAGACTGGAATCTTGACACTGAAGCTTTCTTT. It codes for CASSPRTDWNLDTEAFF. The full variable domain, with the rest looked up from reference TRBV5-1 and TRBJ1-1, is KAGVTQTPRYLIKTRGQQVTLSCSPISGHRSVSWYQQTPGQGLQFLFEYFSETQRNKGNFPGRFSGRQFSNSRSEMNVSTLELGDSALYLCASSPRTDWNLDTEAFFGQGTRLTVV.

The gene calls are TRBV7-9 and TRBJ2-3, with 11 bases matching TRBD2. From germline, CDR1 is SEHNR and CDR2 FQNEAQ (reference sequence). The CDR3 contains 16 residues. V was clipped by 0 bases and J by 2 bases; unmatched bases: 1. The CDR3 DNA follows: TGTGCCAGCAGCTTAGCACTAGCGGGGGCCACAGATACGCAGTATTTT. Translated, it gives CASSLALAGATDTQYF.

The chain has TRBV18 and TRBJ1-1; TRBD1 might be the D (6 bases). CDR1 and CDR2 from the germline V gene are KGHSH and LQKENI. V lost 1 base to trimming and J lost 3 bases, with 18 bases between them. This CDR3 has 17 residues. The CDR3 nucleotides read TGTGCCAGCTCACCACTCCCAGGGGCCGCTGGTGACACTGAAGCTTTCTTT. Translated, it gives CASSPLPGAAGDTEAFF. The full variable domain, with the rest looked up from reference TRBV18 and TRBJ1-1, is NAGVMQNPRHLVRRRGQEARLRCSPMKGHSHVYWYRQLPEEGLKFMVYLQKENIIDESGMPKERFSAEFPKEGPSILRIQQVVRGDSAAYFCASSPLPGAAGDTEAFFGQGTRLTVV.

This clone was recorded once. The chain carries TRBV5-1 and TRBJ2-7, with 9 nucleotides matching TRBD1. This CDR3 has 14 amino acids. Per germline, CDR1 SGHRS and CDR2 YFSETQ. Trimming removed 4 bases from V and 4 bases from J; junction bases left unmatched: 6. CDR3 DNA sequence: TGCGCCAGCAGCCCGAGGGACAGGGCATACGAGCAGTACTTC. Translation gives CASSPRDRAYEQYF.

The rearrangement joins TRBV6-1 to TRBJ1-1, with a tentative D call TRBD1 (6 bases). Per the germline V gene, CDR1 is MNHNS and CDR2 is SASEGT. Trimming removed 9 bases at V and 6 bases at J, with 20 bases between. The CDR3 length is 14 residues. The chain's CDR3 is CASQVGGQTSEAFF. CDR3 nucleotide sequence: TGTGCCAGTCAGGTTGGGGGCCAAACCTCTGAAGCTTTCTTT.

The chain links TRBV5-1 to TRBJ2-3; TRBD2 aligns across 9 bases. The V gene end was trimmed by 2 bases and the J gene end by 4 bases; junction bases not matched to a gene: 11. Germline V gives CDR1 SGHRS, CDR2 YFSETQ. The CDR3 covers 17 residues. Written as DNA, the CDR3 is TGCGCCAGCAGCTTCGGTGCGGGCGGGGGGGCCCCAGATACGCAGTATTTT. Residues: CASSFGAGGGAPDTQYF.

The chain couples TRBV27 to TRBJ2-7, with 12 bases aligning to TRBD1. This CDR3 contains 15 residues. The ends lost 6 bases at V and 9 bases at J; junction bases unmatched: 12. Germline V gene data show CDR1 as MNHEY and CDR2 as SMNVEV (reference sequence). The CDR3 region is CASRSRDRGLGGQYF. DNA of the CDR3: TGTGCCAGCAGATCTCGGGACAGGGGGCTCGGAGGGCAGTACTTC.

The chain carries TRBV6-4 and TRBJ2-3, with D possibly matching TRBD2 (5 bases). Germline V CDR1 and CDR2: MRHNA, SNTAGT. This CDR3 is 15 amino acids long. With 6 bases removed from V and 0 bases from J, the gap between germline ends came to 13 bases. CDR3 in DNA: TGTGCCAGCAGGCTACGGGGAACTAGCACAGATACGCAGTATTTT. Translating gives CASRLRGTSTDTQYF.

The chain couples TRBV6-6 to TRBJ2-3; D unclear. The germline V gene has CDR1 MNHNY and CDR2 SVGAGI (reference sequence). There are 16 residues in the CDR3. Between the trimmed V and J ends, which lost 5 bases and 2 bases, there was a span of 17 bases. The CDR3 here is CASSPIALSYTDTQYF. The CDR3, as DNA: TGTGCCAGCAGTCCTATAGCCTTATCCTACACAGATACGCAGTATTTT.

The V call is TRBV5-4, the J call TRBJ1-2; D is unresolved. Germline V gives CDR1 SGHNT, CDR2 YYREEE (reference sequence). V was cut by 5 bases and J by 8 bases, with 16 bases left in between. This CDR3 region has 13 residues. The CDR3 sequence is CASSLGSLSGYTF. The CDR3 DNA follows: TGTGCCAGCAGTCTCGGGTCCTTATCGGGCTACACCTTC. Full variable domain (outside the CDR3, taken from reference TRBV5-4 and TRBJ1-2): ETGVTQSPTHLIKTRGQQVTLRCSSQSGHNTVSWYQQALGQGPQFIFQYYREEENGRGNFPPRFSGLQFPNYSSELNVNALELDDSALYLCASSLGSLSGYTFGSGTRLTVV.

V is TRBV4-1 and J is TRBJ1-6, with D perhaps TRBD1 (5 bases). CDR1 MGHRA and CDR2 YSYEKL come from the germline V gene. The CDR3 sequence is 21 residues long. V lost 1 base to trimming and J lost 6 bases, with 28 bases between them. The CDR3 sequence: CASSQVWDGWRKRGPNSPLHF. CDR3 coding DNA: TGCGCCAGCAGCCAAGTATGGGACGGTTGGCGCAAGCGGGGACCTAATTCACCCCTCCACTTT.

For this clone: Other nucleotide sequences from this sample produce the same CDR3. This chain links TRBV5-1 with TRBJ2-5; TRBD1 matches at 8 bases. This CDR3 is 13 amino acids long. Trimming removed 2 bases from V and 3 bases from J; junction bases left unmatched: 0. Germline V gene sequence: CDR1 SGHRS, CDR2 YFSETQ. CDR3 DNA: TGCGCCAGCAGCTTACAGGGGGAAGAGACCCAGTACTTC. It codes for CASSLQGEETQYF.